This entry describes one T cell receptor beta chain. Antigen specificity is unknown. The sample is drawn from a study of T cell responses to AZD1222 COVID-19 vaccine. Study background: Second-dose intervals near 4 or 12 weeks were combined. Broader study findings: It was only after the peak T cell response that any repertoires were sampled.

Assay used: immunoSEQ multiplex PCR; TCRdb lists only in-frame clones, some missing. In the table there are roughly 120,000 clones, around 85% of which are singletons. Looked up from germline, CDR1 is SGDLS and CDR2 is YYNGEE. The CDR3 loop spans 15 amino acids. Trimming stripped 3 bases from V and 0 bases from J, with 11 bases between. V gene TRBV9 combines with J gene TRBJ2-3; no definite D call. The receptor comes from an adult in good health. Sequences were derived from peripheral blood, sampled on day 0 of AZD1222 vaccination. The CDR3 loop is CASSANQLSTDTQYF. The CDR3, as DNA: TGTGCCAGCAGCGCGAACCAGCTCAGCACAGATACGCAGTATTTT.